The rows below give T cell receptor beta chains drawn from one sample of a study of human T cells and chemical hapten exposure. Each CDR3 protein gets one entry after TCRdb re-called the 5' RACE reads with MiXCR. Of 120,000 to 150,000 distinct CDR3 sequences listed, about 4.3% are singletons. The source is a female donor in good health. CDR3s include the opening cysteine and the closing phenylalanine or tryptophan. The D gene is left open where the match is weak. For some rows the clone size is stated as once, few or many, or as a class when expanded; others skip it.

clone size	D gene	J gene	V gene	CDR3 DNA	CDR3 protein
.	.	TRBJ1-6	TRBV12-3/TRBV12-4	TGTGCCAGCAGTTTAGACAGATCGAATTCACCCCTCCACTTT	CASSLDRSNSPLHF
many	.	TRBJ1-4	TRBV20-1	TGCAGTGCTCAACAGGGACCCAATGAAAAACTGTTTTTT	CSAQQGPNEKLFF
many	TRBD1	TRBJ1-1	TRBV5-1	TGCGCCAGCAGCTTGGACAGGGGGAACACTGAAGCTTTCTTT	CASSLDRGNTEAFF
many	TRBD2	TRBJ2-5	TRBV5-4	TGTGCCATGCGGGTGGCTAGCGGGTTTCTGGAGACCCAGTACTTC	CAMRVASGFLETQYF
many	TRBD2	TRBJ2-1	TRBV7-9	TGTGCCAGCAGCGCACGGTCCCTAGCGGGGGAAGGTGAGCAGTTCTTC	CASSARSLAGEGEQFF
many	.	TRBJ2-3	TRBV27	TGTGCCAGCACTGACAGATTCACAGATACGCAGTATTTT	CASTDRFTDTQYF
many	.	TRBJ1-1	TRBV3-1	TGTGCCAGCAGCCAACCCCAGGGTACTGAAGCTTTCTTT	CASSQPQGTEAFF
many	.	TRBJ2-3	TRBV24-1	TGTGCCACCAGTGATTGGGCGTCGGATACGCAGTATTTT	CATSDWASDTQYF
many	.	TRBJ1-2	TRBV18	TGTGCCAGCTCACCAACAGGACAGAGGTCTGGCTACACCTTC	CASSPTGQRSGYTF
many	.	TRBJ2-1	TRBV20-1	TGCAGTGCTAGTAGCGGCGAGCCCAAAACTACCTGGGGGTATGAGCAGTTCTTC	CSASSGEPKTTWGYEQFF
many	.	TRBJ1-1	TRBV29-1	TGCAGCGTTGGTAAGACCTGGAACACTGAAGCTTTCTTT	CSVGKTWNTEAFF
many	.	TRBJ2-7	TRBV5-5	TGTGCCAGCAGCTTGCAAAGTGGTGCCTACGAGCAGTACTTC	CASSLQSGAYEQYF
many	TRBD1	TRBJ1-4	TRBV5-5	TGTGCCAGCAGCATGGGACAGCTCAATGAAAAACTGTTTTTT	CASSMGQLNEKLFF
few	.	TRBJ1-1	TRBV5-1	TGCGCCAGCAGCAGTGGGACGGGGAACACTGAAGCTTTCTTT	CASSSGTGNTEAFF
many	.	TRBJ1-2	TRBV12-3/TRBV12-4	TGTGCCAGCAGTTTTTTCGGGGATTCCTATGGCTACACCTTC	CASSFFGDSYGYTF
many	.	TRBJ2-3	TRBV28	TGTGCCAGCAAGGGGGGGCAAGTCACAGATACGCAGTATTTT	CASKGGQVTDTQYF
many	TRBD1	TRBJ2-1	TRBV20-1	TGCAGTGCTGAAACAGGGGACGGCGTCTCCTACAATGAGCAGTTCTTC	CSAETGDGVSYNEQFF
many	.	TRBJ2-5	TRBV29-1	TGCAGCGTTGAAGGGGCGGGCCAGGAGACCCAGTACTTC	CSVEGAGQETQYF
many	.	TRBJ1-1	TRBV12-3/TRBV12-4	TGTGCCAGCAGTTTACGTGTGGATGAAGCTTTCTTT	CASSLRVDEAFF
many	.	TRBJ2-1	TRBV3-1	TGTGCCAGCAATAAAGCAGGGGTGAGTGAGCAGTTCTTC	CASNKAGVSEQFF
many	.	TRBJ1-1	TRBV20-1	TGCAGTGCTCGTTACAGGTTCTTGGGTGAAGCTTTCTTT	CSARYRFLGEAFF
many	.	TRBJ2-1	TRBV7-3	TGTGCCAGCAGCTTGGACGGGAGCTCCTACAATGAGCAGTTCTTC	CASSLDGSSYNEQFF
few	.	TRBJ2-3	TRBV7-2	TGTGCCAGCAGCTTAGCCGGAAGCATGGATACGCAGTATTTT	CASSLAGSMDTQYF
many	.	TRBJ1-6	TRBV5-1	TGCGCCAGCAGCTTGGTTGGAGGGTGGTATTCACCCCTCCACTTT	CASSLVGGWYSPLHF
many	.	TRBJ2-2	TRBV7-2	TGTGCCAGCAGCTTCCCCGGCGGGGAGCTGTTTTTT	CASSFPGGELFF
many	.	TRBJ2-1	TRBV10-3	TGTGCCATCAGTGAGTCTAAGGGACGCTCCTACAATGAGCAGTTCTTC	CAISESKGRSYNEQFF
.	.	TRBJ1-6	TRBV28	TGTGCCAGCAGCACATACTGGGGCAGCCCGTTAACTTCCCTCCACTTT	CASSTYWGSPLTSLHF
many	.	TRBJ2-5	TRBV5-1	TGCGCCAGCAGCGACGAAAGGAGAGCCAAAGAGACCCAGTACTTC	CASSDERRAKETQYF
many	TRBD2	TRBJ2-7	TRBV18	TGTGCCAGCTCACCCACCGCGGGGGGCGCGCCCGAGCAGTACTTC	CASSPTAGGAPEQYF
many	.	TRBJ1-5	TRBV2	TGTGCCAGCAGTGAAGCGCTTACTCAGCCCCAGCATTTT	CASSEALTQPQHF
.	.	TRBJ2-3	TRBV4-2	TGTGCCAGCAGCCAAGACGGGCGGGGTGGAGATACGCAGTATTTT	CASSQDGRGGDTQYF
many	.	TRBJ1-1	TRBV5-1	TGCGCCAGCAGTGAGGGTGTGAACACTGAAGCTTTCTTT	CASSEGVNTEAFF
many	.	TRBJ2-1	TRBV7-2	TGTGCCAGCAGCTTAGGGGGGCCGACTTACAATGAGCAGTTCTTC	CASSLGGPTYNEQFF
many	.	TRBJ1-2	TRBV3-2	TGTGCCAGCAGCCAAGATTCCGCCGACAGGGTCTATGGCTACACCTTC	CASSQDSADRVYGYTF
many	.	TRBJ2-1	TRBV6-1	TGTGCCAGCAGTGCGTCGGGTCTAGCCTACAATGAGCAGTTCTTC	CASSASGLAYNEQFF
few	.	TRBJ1-4	TRBV7-9	TGTGCCAGCAGCCAAACCCTAGGCGAAAAACTGTTTTTT	CASSQTLGEKLFF
many	TRBD1	TRBJ1-1	TRBV19	TGTGCCAGTAGTCCCGGGACAGGAGTTGGGGGCACTGAAGCTTTCTTT	CASSPGTGVGGTEAFF
few	.	TRBJ1-6	TRBV3-1	TGTGCCAGCAACCTACAGAGAGGTAATTCACCCCTCCACTTT	CASNLQRGNSPLHF
many	.	TRBJ2-1	TRBV29-1	TGCAGCGTTGAACGTGACGGGAGATGGGAGCAGTTCTTC	CSVERDGRWEQFF
many	TRBD1	TRBJ1-6	TRBV10-3	TGTGCCATCCGTACCGGGACAGAGAATTCACCCCTCCACTTT	CAIRTGTENSPLHF
many	.	TRBJ1-2	TRBV7-3	TGTGCCAGCAGCTTAATCGGGCAGATTCGGGGCTACACCTTC	CASSLIGQIRGYTF
.	TRBD2	TRBJ2-3	TRBV3-1	TGTGCCAGCAGCCAACCCTTGACTAGCGGGGCTGGGGATACGCAGTATTTT	CASSQPLTSGAGDTQYF
.	.	TRBJ2-7	TRBV12-3/TRBV12-4	TGTGCCAGCAGTTTAGGAGGCAGGATCTACGAGCAGTACTTC	CASSLGGRIYEQYF
few	TRBD1	TRBJ2-7	TRBV6-5	TGTGCCAGCAGGCGGAAGGGGACAGTATACGAGCAGTACTTC	CASRRKGTVYEQYF
few	.	TRBJ2-7	TRBV6-1	TGTGCCAGCAGTGAAGATATCCGGGGGCGAGGGTACGAGCAGTACTTC	CASSEDIRGRGYEQYF
many	.	TRBJ2-3	TRBV5-1	TGCGCCAGCAGCTTGGCCTCCGGCGCCCGGCCAGATACGCAGTATTTT	CASSLASGARPDTQYF
many	TRBD2	TRBJ2-3	TRBV20-1	TGCAGTGCTAGACTCCTGGCGGGGGGCGGCCCAGATACGCAGTATTTT	CSARLLAGGGPDTQYF
many	.	TRBJ2-5	TRBV5-5	TGTGCCAGCAGCTTGGCACAGGGAGAGACCCAGTACTTC	CASSLAQGETQYF
few	TRBD2	TRBJ2-7	TRBV6-6	TGTGCCAGCAGCAAGGGACTAGCTGGGAAGGAGCAGTACTTC	CASSKGLAGKEQYF
many	.	TRBJ2-1	TRBV7-2	TGTGCCAGCAGCTTAGCCGGGGGGACAGCCAATGAGCAGTTCTTC	CASSLAGGTANEQFF
many	.	TRBJ1-5	TRBV2	TGTGCCAGCAGGAGGGGCGGCAGGGGCCGTCTTTATAGCAATCAGCCCCAGCATTTT	CASRRGGRGRLYSNQPQHF
.	TRBD1	TRBJ1-1	TRBV12-3/TRBV12-4	TGTGCCAGCAGCCGATTGCCCGACAGGGTTGGCACTGAAGCTTTCTTT	CASSRLPDRVGTEAFF
many	.	TRBJ1-3	TRBV7-2	TGTGCCAGCAGCGCCCGAAACACCATATATTTT	CASSARNTIYF